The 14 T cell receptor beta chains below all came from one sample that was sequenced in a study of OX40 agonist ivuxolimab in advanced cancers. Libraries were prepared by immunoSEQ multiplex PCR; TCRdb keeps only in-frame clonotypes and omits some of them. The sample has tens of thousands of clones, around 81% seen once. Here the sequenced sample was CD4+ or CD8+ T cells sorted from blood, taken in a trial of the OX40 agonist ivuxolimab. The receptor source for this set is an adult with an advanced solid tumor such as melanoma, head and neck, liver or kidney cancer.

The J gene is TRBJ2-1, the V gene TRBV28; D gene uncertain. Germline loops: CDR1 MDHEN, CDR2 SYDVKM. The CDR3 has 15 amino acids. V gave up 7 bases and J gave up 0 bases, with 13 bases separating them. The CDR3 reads CASTLGLSSYNEQFF. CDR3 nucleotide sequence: TGTGCCAGCACCTTAGGGTTGAGCTCCTACAATGAGCAGTTCTTC.

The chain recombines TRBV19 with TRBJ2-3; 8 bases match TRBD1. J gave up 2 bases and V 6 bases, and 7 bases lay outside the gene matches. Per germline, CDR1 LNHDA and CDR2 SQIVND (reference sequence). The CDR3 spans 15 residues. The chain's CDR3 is CASSRTGTFTDTQYF. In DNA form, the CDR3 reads TGTGCCAGTAGCCGGACAGGGACATTCACAGATACGCAGTATTTT.

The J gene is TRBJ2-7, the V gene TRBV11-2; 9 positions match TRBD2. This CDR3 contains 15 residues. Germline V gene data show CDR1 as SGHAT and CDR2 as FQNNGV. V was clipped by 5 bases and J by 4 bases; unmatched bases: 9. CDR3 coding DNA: TGTGCCAGCAGCCCCTTAGCGGGAGTAGCTTACGAGCAGTACTTC. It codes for CASSPLAGVAYEQYF.

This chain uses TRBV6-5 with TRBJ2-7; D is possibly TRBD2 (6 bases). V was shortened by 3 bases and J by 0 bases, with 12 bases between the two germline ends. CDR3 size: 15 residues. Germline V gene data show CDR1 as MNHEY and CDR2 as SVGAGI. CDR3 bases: TGTGCCAGCAGTTATGCGGGGCTCGGCTCCTACGAGCAGTACTTC. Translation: CASSYAGLGSYEQYF.

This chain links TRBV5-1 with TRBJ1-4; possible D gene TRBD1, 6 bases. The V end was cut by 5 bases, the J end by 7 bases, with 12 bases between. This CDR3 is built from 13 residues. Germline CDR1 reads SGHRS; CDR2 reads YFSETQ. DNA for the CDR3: TGCGCCAGCAGACTACAGGGTGGTGAAAAACTGTTTTTT. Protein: CASRLQGGEKLFF.

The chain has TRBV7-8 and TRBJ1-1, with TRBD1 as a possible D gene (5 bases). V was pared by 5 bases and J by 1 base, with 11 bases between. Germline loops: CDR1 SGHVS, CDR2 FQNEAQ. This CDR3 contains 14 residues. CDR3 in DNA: TGTGCCAGCAGCCGAGTCCAGGGGAACACTGAAGCTTTCTTT. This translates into CASSRVQGNTEAFF.

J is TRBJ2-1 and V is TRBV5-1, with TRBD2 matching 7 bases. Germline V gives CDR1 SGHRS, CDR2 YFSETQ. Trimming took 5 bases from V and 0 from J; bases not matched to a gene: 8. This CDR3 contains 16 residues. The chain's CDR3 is CASRGGSASSYNEQFF. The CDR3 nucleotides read TGCGCCAGCAGGGGGGGGAGCGCGAGCTCCTACAATGAGCAGTTCTTC.

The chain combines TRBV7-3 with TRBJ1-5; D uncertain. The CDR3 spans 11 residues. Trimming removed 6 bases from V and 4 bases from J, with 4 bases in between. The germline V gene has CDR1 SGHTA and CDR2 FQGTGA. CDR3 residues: CASSLNQPQHF. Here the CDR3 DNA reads TGTGCCAGCAGTCTAAATCAGCCCCAGCATTTT.

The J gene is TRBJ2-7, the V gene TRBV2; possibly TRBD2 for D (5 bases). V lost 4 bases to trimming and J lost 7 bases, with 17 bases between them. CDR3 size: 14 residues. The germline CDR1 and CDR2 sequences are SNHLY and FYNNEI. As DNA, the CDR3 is TGTGCCAGCAGTGTCTTGAGCCTCGAGGGAGAGCAGTACTTC. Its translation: CASSVLSLEGEQYF.

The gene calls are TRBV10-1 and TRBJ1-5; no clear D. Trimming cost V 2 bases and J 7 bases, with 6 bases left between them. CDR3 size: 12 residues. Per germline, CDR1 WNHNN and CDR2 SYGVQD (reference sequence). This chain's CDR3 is CASSEGNQPQHF. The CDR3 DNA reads TGCGCCAGCAGTGAGGGAAACCAGCCCCAGCATTTT.

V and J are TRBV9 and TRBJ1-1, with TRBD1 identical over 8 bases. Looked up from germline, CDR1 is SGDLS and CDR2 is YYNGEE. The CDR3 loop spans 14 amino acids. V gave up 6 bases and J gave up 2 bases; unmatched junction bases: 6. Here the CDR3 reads CASTMTGANTEAFF. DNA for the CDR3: TGTGCCAGCACGATGACAGGGGCTAACACTGAAGCTTTCTTT.

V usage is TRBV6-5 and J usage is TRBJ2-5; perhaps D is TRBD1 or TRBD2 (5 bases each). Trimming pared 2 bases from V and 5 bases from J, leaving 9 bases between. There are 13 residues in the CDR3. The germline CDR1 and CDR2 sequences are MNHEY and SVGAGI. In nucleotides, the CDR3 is TGTGCCAGCAGTTACCGGGGCCGGGAGACCCAGTACTTC. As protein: CASSYRGRETQYF.

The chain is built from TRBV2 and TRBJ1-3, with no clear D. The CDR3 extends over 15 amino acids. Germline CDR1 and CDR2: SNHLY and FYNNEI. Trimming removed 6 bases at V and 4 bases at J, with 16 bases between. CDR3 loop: CASSALGGRGNTIYF. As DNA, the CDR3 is TGTGCCAGCAGCGCCTTGGGAGGGAGGGGAAACACCATATATTTT.

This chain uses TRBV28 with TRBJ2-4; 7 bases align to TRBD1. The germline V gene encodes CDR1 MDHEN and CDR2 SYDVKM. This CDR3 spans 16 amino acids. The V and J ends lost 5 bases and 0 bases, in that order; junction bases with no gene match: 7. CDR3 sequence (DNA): TGTGCCAGCAGTCGGGACAGTCCCCTAGCCAAAAACATTCAGTACTTC. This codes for CASSRDSPLAKNIQYF.